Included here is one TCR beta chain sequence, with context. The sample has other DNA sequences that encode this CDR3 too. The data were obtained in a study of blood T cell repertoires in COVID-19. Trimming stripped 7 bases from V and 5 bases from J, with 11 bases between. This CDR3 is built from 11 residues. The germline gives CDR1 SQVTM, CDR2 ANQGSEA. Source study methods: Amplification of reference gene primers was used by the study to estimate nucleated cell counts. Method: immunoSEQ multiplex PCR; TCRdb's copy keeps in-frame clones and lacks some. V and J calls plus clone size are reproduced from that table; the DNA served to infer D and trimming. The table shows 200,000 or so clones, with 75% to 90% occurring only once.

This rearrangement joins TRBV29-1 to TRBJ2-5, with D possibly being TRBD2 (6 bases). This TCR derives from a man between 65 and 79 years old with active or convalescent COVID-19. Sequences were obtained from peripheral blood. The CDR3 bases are TGCAGCGCAGGGACTGTCGAGACCCAGTACTTC. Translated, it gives CSAGTVETQYF.